The 29 T cell receptor beta chains below were found in one sample sequenced in a study of cytomegalovirus exposure and HLA in healthy donors (dated by TCRdb to the late 2010s). Libraries were built with the immunoSEQ multiplex PCR assay. For the multiplex PCR, a mixture combining 60 forward primers for TCR Vbeta segments and 13 reverse primers for TCR Jbeta segments was used. TCRdb obtained this table from immuneACCESS and retained in-frame rearrangements with V and J assigned. These tables miss some clones; where compared with another copy, unresolved V genes account for less than half of the shortfall, and the remainder is unexplained. This sample comprises 100,000 to 150,000 clones, roughly 80% of them detected only once. The ten largest clones add up to roughly 3.5% of the sample. Material for sequencing was PBMCs. These receptors all stem from a woman aged 50 to 60 in good health and CMV-seronegative.

V gene TRBV4-1 combines with J gene TRBJ2-2; TRBD2 matches at 7 bases. Germline CDR1 is MGHRA and CDR2 is YSYEKL. Trimming cost V 4 bases and J 4 bases; bases outside gene matches: 9. The CDR3 sequence is 16 residues long. In DNA, the CDR3 is TGCGCCAGCAGCCGGGCAGTGCAGCGGGGCACCGGGGAGCTGTTTTTT. This codes for CASSRAVQRGTGELFF.

Concerning this clone itself: A read error may account for a junction end that differs from germline. The J gene is TRBJ1-3, the V gene TRBV4-1, with 8 bases aligning to TRBD1. The CDR3 covers 16 residues. From germline, CDR1 is MGHRA and CDR2 YSYEKL. CDR3 amino acids: CASSQDQGASGNTIYF. The CDR3 DNA reads as TGTGCCAGCAGCCAAGACCAGGGGGCTTCTGGAAACACCATATATTTT.

This chain links TRBV27 with TRBJ2-1; a weak D match, TRBD2 (6 bases). The CDR3 sequence is 13 residues long. The germline V gene has CDR1 MNHEY and CDR2 SMNVEV (reference sequence). Trimming shortened V by 7 bases and J by 6 bases, and 13 bases separated the two germline ends. The CDR3 DNA is TGTGCCAGCATCCGTGGAGGGTCCAATGAGCAGTTCTTC. It yields the protein CASIRGGSNEQFF.

J is TRBJ2-7 and V is TRBV28, with a weak D call TRBD2 (5 bases). The germline V gene has CDR1 MDHEN and CDR2 SYDVKM. Between the trimmed V and J ends, which lost 7 bases and 6 bases, there was a span of 16 bases. CDR3 length: 13 amino acids. CDR3 sequence reads: CASIGLAGAEQYF. DNA for the CDR3: TGTGCCAGCATAGGATTGGCGGGTGCCGAGCAGTACTTC.

This clone was detected only a few times. The rearrangement uses TRBV6-6 and TRBJ1-2; 9 bases agree with TRBD1. Germline CDR1 MNHNY, CDR2 SVGAGI (reference sequence). CDR3 length equals 13 residues. After removal of 6 bases from V and 6 bases from J, the junction contained 5 bases not matched to a gene. CDR3 protein: CASRPRTGDGYTF. The DNA of the CDR3 is TGTGCCAGCAGACCTCGGACAGGGGATGGCTACACCTTC.

The gene calls are TRBV28 and TRBJ2-2; 7 bases are a match to TRBD2. The germline V gene encodes CDR1 MDHEN and CDR2 SYDVKM. Germline trimming cut 8 bases from V and 0 bases from J; bases unmatched to any gene: 12. The CDR3 totals 17 residues. The DNA of the CDR3 is TGTGCCAGCCAGCGGGACGGTTGGTCCTCGAACACCGGGGAGCTGTTTTTT. Translation gives CASQRDGWSSNTGELFF.

The gene calls are TRBV6-6 and TRBJ1-4, with TRBD1 matching over 9 bases. Looked up from germline, CDR1 is MNHNY and CDR2 is SVGAGI (reference sequence). The V segment lost 5 bases and the J segment 5 bases; nucleotides outside the gene matches: 6. The CDR3 is 15 residues long. CDR3 DNA sequence: TGTGCCAGCAGTCTACCGGGACAGGGAAATGAAAAACTGTTTTTT. It encodes CASSLPGQGNEKLFF.

This chain connects TRBV11-3 to TRBJ2-1, with 11 bases fitting TRBD2. V lost 0 bases and J lost 7; bases outside the gene matches: 5. Germline V gives CDR1 SGHNT, CDR2 YENEEA. The CDR3 runs 16 residues. The CDR3 nucleotides read TGTGCCAGCAGCTTAGATTTAGCGGGAGGGTTAAATGAGCAGTTCTTC. The encoded protein is CASSLDLAGGLNEQFF. Supplemented by reference TRBV11-3 and TRBJ2-1, the full variable domain reads EAGVVQSPRYKIIEKKQPVAFWCNPISGHNTLYWYLQNLGQGPELLIRYENEEAVDDSQLPKDRFSAERLKGVDSTLKIQPAELGDSAVYLCASSLDLAGGLNEQFFGPGTRLTVL.

The rearrangement uses TRBV30 and TRBJ1-1; 9 bases agree with TRBD1. J gave up 5 bases and V 5 bases, and 6 bases lay outside the gene matches. The CDR3 is 13 residues long. In germline, CDR1 is GTSNPN, CDR2 SVGIG (reference sequence). The CDR3 bases are TGTGCCTGGGGGACAGGGCTGGGGACTGAAGCTTTCTTT. Translated: CAWGTGLGTEAFF.

The V call is TRBV7-9, the J call TRBJ2-7; 7 bases agree with TRBD2. CDR1 is SEHNR, CDR2 FQNEAQ, per germline (reference sequence). J lost 5 bases, V lost 3 bases, and 4 bases had no gene match. This CDR3 comprises 13 residues. The CDR3 DNA follows: TGTGCCAGCAGCTTTCGGGAGGAGGACGAGCAGTACTTC. Protein: CASSFREEDEQYF.

The chain couples TRBV10-3 to TRBJ2-3; 7 nucleotides agree with TRBD2. Germline V lookup: CDR1 ENHRY, CDR2 SYGVKD. This CDR3 is 14 amino acids long. V shed 5 bases, J shed 6 bases, and the junction held 8 bases outside the gene matches. The CDR3 loop reads CAISFSGEGDTQYF. CDR3 DNA: TGTGCCATCAGTTTCTCGGGGGAGGGGGATACGCAGTATTTT.

V and J are TRBV18 and TRBJ2-5, with a possible D match to TRBD2 (6 bases). Germline CDR1 is KGHSH and CDR2 is LQKENI. This CDR3 is built from 15 residues. The V end was cut by 3 bases, the J end by 2 bases, with 13 bases between. CDR3 nucleotides: TGTGCCAGCTCACCCCTGTCGGGGGAACAAGAGACCCAGTACTTC. Encoded protein: CASSPLSGEQETQYF.

The J gene is TRBJ1-6, the V gene TRBV14; D remains ambiguous. CDR3 length equals 13 residues. Trimming pared 5 bases from V and 7 bases from J, leaving 9 bases between. Germline values: CDR1 SGHDN, CDR2 FVKESK. In DNA, the CDR3 is TGTGCCAGCAGCGGGCAGGCCAATTCACCCCTCCACTTT. It translates to CASSGQANSPLHF. The full variable domain, with the rest looked up from reference TRBV14 and TRBJ1-6, is EAGVTQFPSHSVIEKGQTVTLRCDPISGHDNLYWYRRVMGKEIKFLLHFVKESKQDESGMPNNRFLAERTGGTYSTLKVQPAELEDSGVYFCASSGQANSPLHFGNGTRLTVT.

The chain uses TRBV18 and TRBJ1-1; 9 bases line up with TRBD1. The V segment lost 6 bases and the J segment 6 bases; nucleotides outside the gene matches: 5. The CDR3 is 13 amino acids. Germline CDR1 and CDR2: KGHSH and LQKENI. For the CDR3, the DNA is TGTGCCAGCTCCCGGGACAGGGAGTCTGAAGCTTTCTTT. It codes for CASSRDRESEAFF.

This chain connects TRBV5-1 to TRBJ2-7; TRBD1 agrees at 7 bases. Per the germline V gene, CDR1 is SGHRS and CDR2 is YFSETQ. CDR3 length equals 15 residues. V was clipped by 0 bases and J by 3 bases; unmatched bases: 6. CDR3 sequence (DNA): TGCGCCAGCAGCTTGGGAGGGGACAGATACTACGAGCAGTACTTC. Amino acids: CASSLGGDRYYEQYF. The entire variable domain, with the rest obtained from reference TRBV5-1 and TRBJ2-7, is as follows: KAGVTQTPRYLIKTRGQQVTLSCSPISGHRSVSWYQQTPGQGLQFLFEYFSETQRNKGNFPGRFSGRQFSNSRSEMNVSTLELGDSALYLCASSLGGDRYYEQYFGPGTRLTVT.

V usage is TRBV28 and J usage is TRBJ2-5, with TRBD1 identical over 8 bases. The last part of the DNA fits TRBJ2-7 better; the J call may be wrong. The CDR3 consists of 14 residues. Looked up from germline, CDR1 is MDHEN and CDR2 is SYDVKM. CDR3 residues: CASKDPGGPYEQYF. The CDR3 DNA follows: TGTGCCAGCAAGGACCCAGGGGGCCCCTACGAGCAGTACTTC.

J is TRBJ1-4 and V is TRBV5-6, with a tentative D call TRBD1 (5 bases). Germline CDR1 and CDR2: SGHDT and YYEEEE. The ends were cut back, 7 bases at V and 7 bases at J, with 11 bases in the middle. The CDR3 has 12 residues. For the CDR3, the DNA is TGTGCCAGCGGCCGGGGGAGTGAAAAACTGTTTTTT. Protein product: CASGRGSEKLFF.

This clone showed up just a few times. V and J are TRBV6-4 and TRBJ2-1; 10 bases are a match to TRBD1. J lost 8 bases, V lost 2 bases, and 6 bases had no gene match. Per germline, CDR1 MRHNA and CDR2 SNTAGT. The CDR3 covers 15 residues. The CDR3 sequence is CASSDRTGGRDEQFF. CDR3 in DNA: TGTGCCAGCAGTGACCGGACAGGGGGGAGGGATGAGCAGTTCTTC.

The J gene is TRBJ1-1, the V gene TRBV7-3, with D perhaps TRBD1 (6 bases). CDR1 SGHTA and CDR2 FQGTGA come from the germline V gene. The V gene lost 4 bases and the J gene lost 5 bases, with 11 bases spanning the gap. The CDR3 consists of 13 residues. The CDR3 nucleotides read TGTGCCAGCAGCTCGGACAGAGGAACTGAAGCTTTCTTT. As protein: CASSSDRGTEAFF.

The chain employs TRBV10-3 and TRBJ2-2; TRBD1 matches at 9 bases. This CDR3 has 17 amino acids. The germline CDR1 and CDR2 sequences are ENHRY and SYGVKD. J was trimmed by 0 bases and V by 1 base; bases with no gene match: 3. The CDR3 protein is CAISEFRTGANTGELFF. The CDR3 DNA reads as TGTGCCATCAGTGAGTTTCGGACAGGGGCGAACACCGGGGAGCTGTTTTTT.

This chain uses TRBV28 with TRBJ2-3, with D possibly being TRBD2 (6 bases). Germline loops: CDR1 MDHEN, CDR2 SYDVKM. The CDR3 has 15 residues. V gave up 10 bases and J gave up 2 bases, with 19 bases separating them. The chain's CDR3 is CATRERAPFTDTQYF. For the CDR3, the DNA is TGTGCCACCCGGGAGCGCGCCCCCTTCACAGATACGCAGTATTTT.

This clone was recorded a few times. The genes are TRBV19 and TRBJ1-5; no definite D call. Germline V gene sequence: CDR1 LNHDA, CDR2 SQIVND (reference sequence). This CDR3 is built from 16 residues. The V gene lost 5 bases and the J gene lost 0 bases, with 14 bases spanning the gap. CDR3: CASSAAVGVSNQPQHF. The CDR3 nucleotides are TGTGCCAGTAGTGCCGCGGTAGGTGTTAGCAATCAGCCCCAGCATTTT.

This chain uses TRBV2 with TRBJ2-7, with 7 positions matching TRBD1. This CDR3 has 15 residues. After removal of 2 bases from V and 4 bases from J, the junction contained 8 bases not matched to a gene. Germline CDR1 is SNHLY and CDR2 is FYNNEI. The CDR3 sequence: CASSETPGTEYEQYF. The CDR3 region has the DNA TGTGCCAGCAGTGAAACCCCCGGGACAGAGTACGAGCAGTACTTC.

To note about this clone: One end of the junction does not line up with germline, which may come from a read error. The chain is built from TRBV7-9 and TRBJ1-4; 8 bases align to TRBD1. Germline values: CDR1 SEHNR, CDR2 FQNEAQ (reference sequence). The CDR3 sequence is 14 residues long. In DNA, the CDR3 is TGTTCCAGCAGCTTGGACAGGGTGATCGAAAAACTGTTTTTT. This translates into CSSSLDRVIEKLFF. Variable domain in full (rest from reference TRBV7-9 and TRBJ1-4): DTGVSQNPRHKITKRGQNVTFRCDPISEHNRLYWYRQTLGQGPEFLTYFQNEAQLEKSRLLSDRFSAERPKGSFSTLEIQRTEQGDSAMYLCSSSLDRVIEKLFFGSGTQLSVL.

The chain combines TRBV28 with TRBJ2-3; 10 bases are a match to TRBD2. The V gene's germline CDR1 is MDHEN and CDR2 SYDVKM. The V and J ends lost 3 bases and 7 bases, in that order; junction bases with no gene match: 13. The CDR3 spans 17 residues. CDR3: CASSFRSGIAGGNTQYF. For the CDR3, the DNA is TGTGCCAGCAGTTTCCGGTCAGGTATAGCGGGAGGAAATACGCAGTATTTT.

This clone was recorded a few times. This rearrangement joins TRBV7-8 to TRBJ1-2, with 11 positions matching TRBD1. The CDR3 has 16 residues. The germline CDR1 and CDR2 sequences are SGHVS and FQNEAQ. Germline trimming cut 5 bases from V and 4 bases from J; bases unmatched to any gene: 9. Written as DNA, the CDR3 is TGTGCCAGCAGCCCGTTAGCGGACAGGGGGCTCTATGGCTACACCTTC. Translating it yields CASSPLADRGLYGYTF.

The chain has TRBV15 and TRBJ1-2; 7 bases map to TRBD1. The CDR3 runs 14 residues. With 5 bases clipped from V and 5 bases from J, the junction kept 8 bases outside the gene matches. Germline V gives CDR1 LNHNV, CDR2 YYDKDF (reference sequence). This CDR3 is CATSLGTDYYGYTF. The CDR3 DNA reads TGTGCCACCAGCCTAGGGACAGATTATTATGGCTACACCTTC.

The chain carries TRBV7-8 and TRBJ2-1; 10 bases line up with TRBD2. The CDR3 spans 18 residues. Germline loops: CDR1 SGHVS, CDR2 FQNEAQ. The V gene end was trimmed by 1 base and the J gene end by 6 bases; junction bases not matched to a gene: 12. CDR3 DNA: TGTGCCAGCAGCTTAGTGCCGCGAGGACTAGCGGTCGGCAATGAGCAGTTCTTC. It codes for CASSLVPRGLAVGNEQFF.

V gene TRBV19 combines with J gene TRBJ2-3, with D perhaps TRBD2 (5 bases). CDR1 is LNHDA, CDR2 SQIVND, per germline (reference sequence). Trimming cost V 0 bases and J 5 bases, with 6 bases left between them. This CDR3 is built from 13 residues. CDR3 region: CASSIERVDTQYF. The CDR3 nucleotides are TGTGCCAGTAGTATAGAGCGGGTAGATACGCAGTATTTT.